The 10 T cell receptor beta chains presented below share a single source sample, sequenced in a study of radiotherapy plus CTLA-4 blockade in lung cancer. Clones were read by immunoSEQ multiplex PCR, and TCRdb kept only the in-frame ones, dropping some. The top ten clones hold more than 8% of a sample with around 80,000 clones, roughly four fifths of them seen once. The sample here was peripheral blood, taken from a patient treated with radiotherapy plus ipilimumab. These receptor sequences come from a human donor with non-small cell lung cancer whose response to radiotherapy plus ipilimumab could not be evaluated.

V is TRBV5-6 and J is TRBJ1-6, with TRBD1 matching over 10 bases. Germline CDR1 SGHDT, CDR2 YYEEEE. The CDR3 is made up of 16 amino acids. The V and J ends lost 4 bases and 4 bases, in that order; junction bases with no gene match: 5. The CDR3: CASSPGQGKYNSPLHF. In nucleotides, the CDR3 is TGTGCCAGCAGCCCGGGACAGGGGAAATATAATTCACCCCTCCACTTT.

The rearrangement joins TRBV6-6 to TRBJ1-4; TRBD1 agrees at 7 bases. CDR3 size: 14 residues. Germline CDR1 reads MNHNY; CDR2 reads SVGAGI (reference sequence). Trimming at V came to 6 bases and at J to 7 bases, leaving 8 bases not matched to a gene. The DNA for the CDR3 is TGTGCCAGCAGGGGTGACAGGGTGGGTGAAAAACTGTTTTTT. Protein product: CASRGDRVGEKLFF.

The table lists this clone with a count of one. The J gene is TRBJ2-2, the V gene TRBV6-6; 9 bases map to TRBD2. V lost 10 bases, J lost 3 bases, and 9 bases stayed unmatched. Germline V gene data show CDR1 as MNHNY and CDR2 as SVGAGI (reference sequence). CDR3 length: 15 residues. CDR3 in DNA: TGTGCCACCACAGACCTAGCGGGGTACACCGGGGAGCTGTTTTTT. This translates into CATTDLAGYTGELFF.

This chain connects TRBV29-1 to TRBJ1-5; D is possibly TRBD1 (5 bases). Per the germline V gene, CDR1 is SQVTM and CDR2 is ANQGSEA. The V end was cut by 4 bases, the J end by 0 bases, with 7 bases between. The length of the CDR3 is 13 residues. CDR3 sequence: CSVGQSSNQPQHF. CDR3 nucleotide sequence: TGCAGCGTTGGACAGTCTAGCAATCAGCCCCAGCATTTT.

This chain joins TRBV30 and TRBJ1-1; 9 nucleotides align to TRBD1. V shed 0 bases and J 1 base; nucleotides not matched to a gene: 6. This CDR3 region has 16 residues. The germline V gene encodes CDR1 GTSNPN and CDR2 SVGIG (reference sequence). CDR3 nucleotide sequence: TGTGCCTGGAGTGTATATACAGGGGGCACGAACACTGAAGCTTTCTTT. It codes for CAWSVYTGGTNTEAFF.

The genes are TRBV7-9 and TRBJ2-4; D may be TRBD1 (5 bases). Trimming took off 0 bases at V and 3 bases at J, with 9 bases between the two ends. This CDR3 has 15 residues. CDR1 SEHNR and CDR2 FQNEAQ come from the germline V gene (reference sequence). The CDR3 region has the DNA TGTGCCAGCAGCTTAGCGTTAGGGGTCAAAAACATTCAGTACTTC. It codes for CASSLALGVKNIQYF.

This clone has a handful of counts. The chain is built from TRBV6-4 and TRBJ1-5; perhaps TRBD1 as D (5 bases). This CDR3 has 17 residues. Trimming removed 7 bases from V and 4 bases from J, with 23 bases in between. Per germline, CDR1 MRHNA and CDR2 SNTAGT. As DNA, the CDR3 is TGTGCCAGCAACTCGCTAATGTATAGGACAAGGAATCAGCCCCAGCATTTT. Translating it yields CASNSLMYRTRNQPQHF.

J is TRBJ2-3 and V is TRBV4-1, with 9 bases lining up with TRBD1. CDR3 length: 15 amino acids. The V segment lost 4 bases and the J segment 2 bases; nucleotides outside the gene matches: 4. Germline V gene sequence: CDR1 MGHRA, CDR2 YSYEKL. The CDR3 region is CASSRGQGTTDTQYF. CDR3 bases: TGCGCCAGCAGCCGCGGACAGGGGACCACAGATACGCAGTATTTT.

The chain couples TRBV28 to TRBJ2-1; TRBD1 aligns across 9 bases. The germline gives CDR1 MDHEN, CDR2 SYDVKM. This CDR3 is built from 14 residues. V trimming: 7 bases; J trimming: 8 bases; junction bases outside the gene matches: 9. The CDR3 nucleotides are TGTGCCAGCACGGACAGGGGACGTCTCTATGAGCAGTTCTTC. Its translation: CASTDRGRLYEQFF.

This clone was observed a few times. J is TRBJ2-7 and V is TRBV7-2; D may be TRBD1 (6 bases). CDR1 is SGHTA, CDR2 FQGNSA, per germline. The ends were cut back, 3 bases at V and 2 bases at J, with 8 bases in the middle. This CDR3 region has 13 residues. DNA of the CDR3: TGTGCCAGCAGCTTGGACAGAACCTACGAGCAGTACTTC. It is translated as CASSLDRTYEQYF.